This T cell receptor (beta chain) was sequenced for a study of blood T cell repertoires in COVID-19 (dated by TCRdb to 2018 to 2020). Regarding the complete study: Samples covering the acute and convalescent phases of COVID-19 were provided by collaborators in the United States, Italy and Spain. The prospective study material was composed of cDNA or gDNA derived from T cells, B-cell-depleted T cells, or PBMCs. Subjects who had been exposed to COVID-19, were actively infected with it, or had recovered from it provided the deeply sampled blood TCRbeta repertoires that made up the dataset. The repertoires were released in a freely available public database intended as a resource for research on the immune response to SARS-CoV-2. The samples were drawn from two sources: the first 160 participants of the ongoing ImmuneRACE study, and 950 to 1,500 subjects contributed by 6 global collaborators. Nearly every sample came with metadata listing a de-identified subject ID, COVID-19 status, age in years and sex. Where HLA class I and class II types were available, the types were taken from metadata supplied by the sample provider, not from assay-based typing. Broad study findings and their caveats: The amount of clinical and demographic metadata varied by source and participant and was provided uncurated.

Comments on this clone: The target of this receptor is not known. The input lacks base qualities; no much larger clone sits a single base away.

TCRbeta CDR3 regions were amplified from genomic DNA using the immunoSEQ Assay, a bias-controlled multiplex PCR. The authors processed their data as follows. The number of nucleated cells in each sample was estimated by amplification of reference gene primers within the assay. To quantify the absolute abundance of each unique TCRbeta CDR3 rearrangement, sequence reads were collapsed and filtered. Productive Simpson clonality was computed per sample as the square root of Simpson's diversity index over productive rearrangements. TCRdb's version of the immuneACCESS table is confined to in-frame rearrangements and falls short of the full clone set. An unresolved V gene accounts for under half of the shortfall where checked; the remainder is of unknown origin. The V and J calls and clone size come from that table; D and trimming were worked out from the DNA. The sample data list about 65,000 clones, and roughly four fifths of these were observed just once. The biggest ten clones account for just under 15% of the sample.

The V end loses 6 bases and the J end loses 3 bases, and a stretch of 9 bases separates them. The CDR3 starts with the cysteine, ends with the phenylalanine, and has 12 residues. CDR3 DNA only is kept here, 36 bases in frame from base 1. The germline V gene specifies MDHEN as CDR1 and SYDVKM as CDR2. The collaborating institutions used their own protocols to collect whole blood in K2EDTA tubes. For TCRbeta analysis, collaborators shipped samples as frozen whole blood, isolated PBMCs, or DNA extracted from either of those sample types. Specimen: peripheral blood. This TCR derives from a man older than 75 with acute or convalescent COVID-19. The chain was built from TRBV28 and TRBJ2-7, with a tentative D gene TRBD1 over 5 matching bases. The CDR3 protein is CASSLTDYEQYF. Here is the DNA: TGTGCCAGCAGCCTGACAGACTACGAGCAGTACTTC.